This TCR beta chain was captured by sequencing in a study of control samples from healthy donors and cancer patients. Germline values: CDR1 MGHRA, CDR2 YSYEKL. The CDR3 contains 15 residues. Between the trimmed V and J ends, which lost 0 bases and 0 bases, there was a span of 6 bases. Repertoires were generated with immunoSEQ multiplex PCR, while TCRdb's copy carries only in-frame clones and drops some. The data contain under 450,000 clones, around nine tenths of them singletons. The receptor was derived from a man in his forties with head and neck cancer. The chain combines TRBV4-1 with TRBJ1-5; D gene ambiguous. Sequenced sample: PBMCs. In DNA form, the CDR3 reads TGCGCCAGCAGCCAAGATGCGAGTAGCAATCAGCCCCAGCATTTT. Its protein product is CASSQDASSNQPQHF.